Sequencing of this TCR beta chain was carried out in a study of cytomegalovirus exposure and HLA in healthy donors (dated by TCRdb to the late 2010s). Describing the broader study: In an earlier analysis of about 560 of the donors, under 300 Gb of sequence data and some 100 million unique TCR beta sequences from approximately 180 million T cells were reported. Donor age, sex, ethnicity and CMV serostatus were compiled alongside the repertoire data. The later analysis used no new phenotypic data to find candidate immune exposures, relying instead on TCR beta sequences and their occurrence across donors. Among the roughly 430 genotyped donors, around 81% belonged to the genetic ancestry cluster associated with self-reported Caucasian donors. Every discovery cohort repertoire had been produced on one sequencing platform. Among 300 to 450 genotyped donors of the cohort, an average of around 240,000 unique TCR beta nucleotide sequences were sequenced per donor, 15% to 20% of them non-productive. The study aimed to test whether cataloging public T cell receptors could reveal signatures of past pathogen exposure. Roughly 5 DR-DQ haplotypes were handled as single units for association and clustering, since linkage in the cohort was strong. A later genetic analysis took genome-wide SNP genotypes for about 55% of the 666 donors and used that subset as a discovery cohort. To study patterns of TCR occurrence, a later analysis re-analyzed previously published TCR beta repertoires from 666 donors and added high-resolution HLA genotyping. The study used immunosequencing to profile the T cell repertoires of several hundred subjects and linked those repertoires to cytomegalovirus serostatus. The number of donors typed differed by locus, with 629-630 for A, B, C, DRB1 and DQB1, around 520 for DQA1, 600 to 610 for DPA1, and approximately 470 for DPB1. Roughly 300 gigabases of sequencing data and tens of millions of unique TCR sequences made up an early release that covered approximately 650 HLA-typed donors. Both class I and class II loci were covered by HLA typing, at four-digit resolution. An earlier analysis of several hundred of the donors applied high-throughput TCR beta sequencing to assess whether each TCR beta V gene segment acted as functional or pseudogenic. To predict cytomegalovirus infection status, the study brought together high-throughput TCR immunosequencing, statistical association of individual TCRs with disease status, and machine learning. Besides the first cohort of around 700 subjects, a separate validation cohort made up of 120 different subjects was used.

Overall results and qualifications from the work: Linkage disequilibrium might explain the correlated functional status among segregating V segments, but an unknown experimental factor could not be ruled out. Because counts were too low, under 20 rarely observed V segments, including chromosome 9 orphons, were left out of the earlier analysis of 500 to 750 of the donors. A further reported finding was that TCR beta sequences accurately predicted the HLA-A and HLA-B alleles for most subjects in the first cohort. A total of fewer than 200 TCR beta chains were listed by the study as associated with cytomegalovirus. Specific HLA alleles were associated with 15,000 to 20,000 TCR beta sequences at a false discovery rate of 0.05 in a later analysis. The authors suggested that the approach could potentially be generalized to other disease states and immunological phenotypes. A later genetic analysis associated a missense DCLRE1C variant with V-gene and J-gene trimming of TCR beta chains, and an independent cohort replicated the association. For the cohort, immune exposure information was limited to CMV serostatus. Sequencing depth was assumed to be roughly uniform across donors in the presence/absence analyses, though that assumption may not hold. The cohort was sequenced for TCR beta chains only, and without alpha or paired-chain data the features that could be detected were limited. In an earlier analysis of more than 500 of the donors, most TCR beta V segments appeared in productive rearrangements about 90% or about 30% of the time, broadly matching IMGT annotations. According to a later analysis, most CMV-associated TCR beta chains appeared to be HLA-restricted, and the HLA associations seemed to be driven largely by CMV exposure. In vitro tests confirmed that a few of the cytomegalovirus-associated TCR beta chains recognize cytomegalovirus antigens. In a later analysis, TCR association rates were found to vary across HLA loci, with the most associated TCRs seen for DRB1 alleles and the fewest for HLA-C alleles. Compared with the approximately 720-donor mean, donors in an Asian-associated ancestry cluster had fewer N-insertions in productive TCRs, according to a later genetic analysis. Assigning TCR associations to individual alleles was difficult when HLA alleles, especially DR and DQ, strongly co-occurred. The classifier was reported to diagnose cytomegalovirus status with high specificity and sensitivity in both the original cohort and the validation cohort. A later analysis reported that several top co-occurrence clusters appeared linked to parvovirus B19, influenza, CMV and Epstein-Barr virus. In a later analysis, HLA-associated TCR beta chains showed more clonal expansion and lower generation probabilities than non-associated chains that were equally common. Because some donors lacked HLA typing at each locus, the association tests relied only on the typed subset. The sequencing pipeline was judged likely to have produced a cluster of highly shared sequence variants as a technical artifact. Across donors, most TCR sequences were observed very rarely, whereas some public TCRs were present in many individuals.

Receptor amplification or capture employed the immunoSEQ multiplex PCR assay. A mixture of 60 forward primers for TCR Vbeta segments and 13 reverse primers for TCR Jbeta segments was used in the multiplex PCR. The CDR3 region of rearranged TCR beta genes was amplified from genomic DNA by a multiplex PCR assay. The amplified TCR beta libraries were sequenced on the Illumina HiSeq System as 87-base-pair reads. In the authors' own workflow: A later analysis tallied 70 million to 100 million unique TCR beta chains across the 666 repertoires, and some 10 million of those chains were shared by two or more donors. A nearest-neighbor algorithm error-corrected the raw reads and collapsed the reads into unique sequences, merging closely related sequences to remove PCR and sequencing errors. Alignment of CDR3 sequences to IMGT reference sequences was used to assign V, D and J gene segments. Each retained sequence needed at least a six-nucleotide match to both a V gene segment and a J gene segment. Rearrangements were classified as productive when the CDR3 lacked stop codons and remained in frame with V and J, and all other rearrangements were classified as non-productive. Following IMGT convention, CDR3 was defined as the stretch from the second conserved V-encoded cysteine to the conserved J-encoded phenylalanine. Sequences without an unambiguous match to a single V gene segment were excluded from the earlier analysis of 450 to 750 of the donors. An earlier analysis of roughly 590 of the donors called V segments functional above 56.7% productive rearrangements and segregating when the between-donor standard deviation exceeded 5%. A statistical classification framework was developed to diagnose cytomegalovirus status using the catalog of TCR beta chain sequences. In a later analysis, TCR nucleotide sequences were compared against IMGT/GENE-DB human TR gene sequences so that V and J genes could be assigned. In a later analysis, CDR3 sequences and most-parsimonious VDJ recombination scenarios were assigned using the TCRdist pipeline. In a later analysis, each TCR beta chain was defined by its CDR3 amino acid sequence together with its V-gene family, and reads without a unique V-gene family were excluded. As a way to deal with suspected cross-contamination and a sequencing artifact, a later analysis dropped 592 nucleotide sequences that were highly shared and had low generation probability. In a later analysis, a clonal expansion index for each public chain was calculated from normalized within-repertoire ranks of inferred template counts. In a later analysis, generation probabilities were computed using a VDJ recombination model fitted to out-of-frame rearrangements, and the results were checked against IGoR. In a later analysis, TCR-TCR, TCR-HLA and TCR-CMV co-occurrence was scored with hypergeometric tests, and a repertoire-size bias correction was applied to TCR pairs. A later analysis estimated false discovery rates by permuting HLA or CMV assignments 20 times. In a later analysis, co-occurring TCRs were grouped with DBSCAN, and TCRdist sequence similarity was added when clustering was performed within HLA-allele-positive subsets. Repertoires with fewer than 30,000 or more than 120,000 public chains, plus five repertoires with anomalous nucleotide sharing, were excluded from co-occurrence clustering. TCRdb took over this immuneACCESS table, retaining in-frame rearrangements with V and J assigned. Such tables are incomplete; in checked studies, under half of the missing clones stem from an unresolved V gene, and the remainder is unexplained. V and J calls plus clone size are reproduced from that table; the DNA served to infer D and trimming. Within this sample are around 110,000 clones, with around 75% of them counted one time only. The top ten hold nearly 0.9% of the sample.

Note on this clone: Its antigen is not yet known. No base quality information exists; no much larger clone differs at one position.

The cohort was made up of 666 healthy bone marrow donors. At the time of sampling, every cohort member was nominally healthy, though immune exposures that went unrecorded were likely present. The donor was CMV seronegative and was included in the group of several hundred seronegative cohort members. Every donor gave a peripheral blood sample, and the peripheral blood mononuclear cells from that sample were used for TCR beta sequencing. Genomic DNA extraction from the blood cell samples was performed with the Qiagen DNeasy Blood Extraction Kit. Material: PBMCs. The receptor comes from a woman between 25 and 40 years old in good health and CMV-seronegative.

The CDR3 protein is CASSYWDSQETQYF. DNA sequence: TGTGCCAGCAGTTACTGGGACAGTCAAGAGACCCAGTACTTC. This chain joins TRBV6-5 to TRBJ2-5; 7 bases in the junction line up with TRBD1. V trim: 1 base; J trim: 2 bases; unmatched bases: 1. The germline V gene specifies MNHEY as CDR1 and SVGAGI as CDR2. Including the terminal cysteine and phenylalanine, the CDR3 comprises 14 residues. Only the CDR3 DNA is retained, 42 bases long and in frame from the first base.